Described below is a single T cell receptor beta chain sequence and its context. Its antigen is currently not known. This could be a read error, since a much larger clone is one nucleotide away. These data originate in a study of molecular identifiers for immune sequencing clone quantification (dated by TCRdb to 2016 to 2019). Turning to the overall study: For a replicate experiment, the RNA from either approximately 20,000 or 100,000 naive CD8 T cells was divided into five aliquots, and four of those aliquots went on to sequencing. This methods study benchmarked molecular-identifier clustering-based TCR repertoire sequencing (MIDCIRS) and TCR RNA copy counting, using CD8 T cells to do so. Study-level results and caveats: The naive libraries included spiked-in Jurkat TCR RNA (more than nine copies' worth), and this Jurkat TCR RNA is not part of the donor repertoire. The sizes of highly expanded clones could end up underestimated when identical TCR molecules share a barcode. In CMV-specific effector cells, clones with more than 20 RNA copies contained over 98% of molecules, whereas in naive cells such clones contained under 1% of molecules. Modeling estimated about 2.8 recovered TCR RNA copies per cell, compared with about ten by digital PCR, which implies roughly 29% capture efficiency. When barcode sub-clustering was not used, chimeric consensus sequences inflated TCR diversity, with chimeras reaching as high as 47%. Spiked-in Jurkat TCR RNA equal to a single cell's worth was reported to be detectable even within 1,100,000 naive CD8 T cells.

The V and J ends are trimmed by 0 bases and 6 bases, leaving 21 bases between them. According to the germline V gene, CDR1 reads LGHNA and CDR2 reads YNFKEQ. The CDR3 has 17 amino acids, counting the end cysteine and phenylalanine. Only the CDR3 part of the read is kept: 51 bases, read in frame from the first base. The library was built by means of PCR. TCRdb shows the sequencer as NextSeq 500. Bulk TCR libraries were prepared as previously described, using TCR primers listed in Table S5. Purification of total RNA was performed with the Qiagen AllPrep DNA/RNA kit. Before analysis, reads from multiple sequencing runs of one library were combined. For the original study's pipeline: Reads were retained only if their TCR constant sequence matched exactly, and those retained reads were trimmed to 150 nt and grouped according to their 12-nt molecular barcodes. Reads within each barcode group were sub-clustered using a 15% Levenshtein threshold, and quality-weighted consensus sequences were constructed for each RNA molecule. Non-functional sequences were excluded, and lower-count sequences lying one edit away from another sequence were also excluded. Barcode sub-clusters with fewer than 20% of the maximum read count were removed, based on fitting two negative binomial distributions. TCRdb cleaned the public reads at Q25 with fastp, built clones with MiXCR and kept in-frame beta chains. Each CDR3 protein gets just one entry, which takes the most common genes and DNA from the rows behind it. The V and J calls and clone size come from TCRdb's table, not from the authors' own analysis. This sample holds 97,000 or so distinct CDR3 sequences; around 24% were observed only once. The top ten clones comprise 0.85% to 1% of the sample.

Libraries of naive CD8 T cells were generated from roughly 21,000 to 960,000 sorted cells, with 10%, 30% or 50% of the purified RNA used. Naive CD8 T cells were FACS-sorted as CD8+CD4-CCR7+CD45RA+ on a BD FACSAria II into RLT Plus buffer. To test detection sensitivity, Jurkat RNA equivalent to more than 9 TCR copies was spiked into samples of roughly 20,000-1,100,000 naive CD8 T cells. Enrichment of CD8 T cells was done with RosetteSep CD8+ T Cell Enrichment Cocktail plus Ficoll-Paque, and ACK red cell lysis came afterward. The TCR originated in a human donor in good health. Some libraries in this study had Jurkat cell RNA spiked in. The rearranged segments are TRBV4-2 and TRBJ2-7, with a weak D call of TRBD2 (6 bases match). Sequencing input: naive CD8+ T cells from blood, with Jurkat cell RNA spiked in. The sample's cell subset or site label, in plain terms: FACS-sorted CD8+CD4-CCR7+CD45RA+ naive T cells. For the CDR3, the sequence is CASSQDRPPGGTSEQYF. The bases are TGTGCCAGCAGCCAAGATCGTCCCCCGGGCGGGACCTCCGAGCAGTACTTC.